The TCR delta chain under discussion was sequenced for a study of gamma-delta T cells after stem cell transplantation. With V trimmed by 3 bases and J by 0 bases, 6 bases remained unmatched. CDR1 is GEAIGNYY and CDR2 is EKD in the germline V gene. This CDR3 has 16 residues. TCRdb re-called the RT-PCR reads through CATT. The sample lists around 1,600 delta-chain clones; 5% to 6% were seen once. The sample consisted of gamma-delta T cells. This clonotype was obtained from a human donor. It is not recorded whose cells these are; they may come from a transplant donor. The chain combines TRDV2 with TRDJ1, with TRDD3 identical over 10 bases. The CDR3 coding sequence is TGTGCCTGTGACCTCCTGGGGGATATCTACACCGATAAACTCATCTTT. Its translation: CACDLLGDIYTDKLIF.